Below are 27 T cell receptor beta chains sequenced from a single sample in a study of CD8 T cells in Susac syndrome. RNA amounts of roughly 0.45 to 1 ug underwent reverse transcription with random hexamers. MiXCR, run by TCRdb on the immunoSEQ multiplex PCR reads, gives a single entry per CDR3 protein. The repertoire holds about 210,000 distinct CDR3 sequences, about 95% seen once, with around 0.099% in the top ten. The sequencing sample was made of CD4+ T cells from PBMCs. These receptors were collected from a human donor with multiple sclerosis.

This chain connects TRBV5-6 to TRBJ1-6; D gene unclear. The length of the CDR3 is 13 residues. Germline V gene sequence: CDR1 SGHDT, CDR2 YYEEEE. The germline V and J ends were trimmed by 6 bases and 10 bases, with 14 bases remaining between them. The CDR3, as DNA: TGTGCCAGCACGGCGATTGGAGCCTCACCCCTCCACTTT. This sequence encodes CASTAIGASPLHF.

The rearrangement links TRBV9 to TRBJ2-7; the D is unclear. V lost 4 bases, J lost 5 bases, and 13 bases lay in between. CDR3 size: 13 residues. Germline V lookup: CDR1 SGDLS, CDR2 YYNGEE. DNA for the CDR3: TGTGCCAGCAGCCCCCAACCGTCCCACGAGCAGTACTTC. Translated: CASSPQPSHEQYF. The full variable domain, rest sourced from reference TRBV9 and TRBJ2-7, is DSGVTQTPKHLITATGQRVTLRCSPRSGDLSVYWYQQSLDQGLQFLIQYYNGEERAKGNILERFSAQQFPDLHSELNLSSLELGDSALYFCASSPQPSHEQYFGPGTRLTVT.

The chain joins TRBV5-1 to TRBJ1-1; 8 bases map to TRBD1. Germline V CDR1 and CDR2: SGHRS, YFSETQ. V was pared by 3 bases and J by 1 base, with 5 bases of the junction left unmatched. This CDR3 comprises 15 residues. CDR3 in amino acids: CASSYDRGPNTEAFF. In DNA, the CDR3 is TGCGCCAGCAGCTATGACAGGGGACCGAACACTGAAGCTTTCTTT.

In its sample, this clonotype was seen once. The genes are TRBV3-1 and TRBJ2-3; TRBD2 matches at 14 bases. This CDR3 has 20 amino acids. V dropped 5 bases and J dropped 5; count of bases not matched to a gene: 18. Germline V CDR1 and CDR2: LGHDT, YNNKEL (reference sequence). This chain's CDR3 is CASSGGTSGGFGWSRDTQYF. The CDR3 DNA reads TGTGCCAGCAGCGGAGGGACTAGCGGGGGTTTCGGCTGGTCTAGAGATACGCAGTATTTT.

This chain connects TRBV20-1 to TRBJ1-1; 7 nucleotides line up with TRBD1. Germline V gene lookup returns CDR1 DFQATT and CDR2 SNEGSKA (reference sequence). Trimming cost V 2 bases and J 9 bases; bases outside gene matches: 12. This CDR3 has 14 residues. CDR3 residues: CSARTGVQVDKAFF. The CDR3 nucleotides read TGCAGTGCTAGAACAGGGGTCCAGGTAGACAAAGCTTTCTTT.

This chain joins TRBV7-8 and TRBJ1-5; 8 bases match TRBD1. Per germline, CDR1 SGHVS and CDR2 FQNEAQ. Germline trimming cut 5 bases from V and 4 bases from J; bases unmatched to any gene: 10. The CDR3 is made up of 16 amino acids. CDR3 residues: CASSLGARGLNQPQHF. CDR3 nucleotides: TGTGCCAGCAGCCTAGGGGCCAGGGGGCTTAATCAGCCCCAGCATTTT.

This clonotype was picked up one time. This chain uses TRBV20-1 with TRBJ2-5; no definite D call. Germline CDR1 and CDR2: DFQATT and SNEGSKA (reference sequence). The CDR3 sequence is 12 residues long. V dropped 6 bases and J dropped 0 bases, with 8 bases sitting between them. The CDR3 coding sequence is TGCAGTGCCAGCCCTAACCAAGAGACCCAGTACTTC. Residues: CSASPNQETQYF.

The V and J genes are TRBV20-1 and TRBJ2-3; 13 bases map to TRBD2. The CDR3 totals 15 residues. Germline V gene sequence: CDR1 DFQATT, CDR2 SNEGSKA (reference sequence). J was trimmed by 6 bases and V by 4 bases; bases with no gene match: 7. This CDR3 reads CSAIGTSGTPDTQYF. The CDR3 coding sequence is TGCAGTGCTATCGGGACTAGCGGGACACCGGATACGCAGTATTTT.

V and J are TRBV4-1 and TRBJ1-4; D call uncertain. The V and J ends lost 3 bases and 2 bases respectively, with 10 bases between them. In germline, CDR1 is MGHRA, CDR2 YSYEKL. CDR3 length: 15 residues. In nucleotides, the CDR3 is TGCGCCAGCAGCCACGGTGGGGTTACTAATGAAAAACTGTTTTTT. The encoded protein is CASSHGGVTNEKLFF.

The V gene is TRBV30, the J gene TRBJ2-5, with 9 bases identical to TRBD2. Germline V gene data show CDR1 as GTSNPN and CDR2 as SVGIG (reference sequence). V dropped 5 bases and J dropped 5; count of bases not matched to a gene: 6. This CDR3 has 13 residues. The CDR3 DNA is TGTGCCTGGCGAGCGGGAGGAGGGGAGACCCAGTACTTC. Residues: CAWRAGGGETQYF.

The V call is TRBV20-1, the J call TRBJ1-2, with D perhaps matching TRBD1 (6 bases). Trimming stripped 5 bases from V and 0 bases from J, with 16 bases between. CDR3 size: 15 residues. Germline CDR1 is DFQATT and CDR2 is SNEGSKA (reference sequence). This CDR3 reads CSADLQGGPNYGYTF. The CDR3 DNA follows: TGCAGTGCTGATCTACAGGGAGGGCCTAACTATGGCTACACCTTC.

The rearrangement uses TRBV2 and TRBJ2-3; no firm D call. The germline CDR1 and CDR2 sequences are SNHLY and FYNNEI. CDR3 length: 14 residues. Trimming took 4 bases from V and 0 from J, leaving 8 bases between them. CDR3 in DNA: TGTGCCAGCAGTGTGATACTTAGCACAGATACGCAGTATTTT. It yields the protein CASSVILSTDTQYF.

V is TRBV7-2 and J is TRBJ2-1; D ambiguous. CDR1 is SGHTA and CDR2 is FQGNSA in the germline V gene. V lost 5 bases, J lost 9 bases, and 11 bases lay in between. The CDR3 has 12 residues. CDR3 coding DNA: TGTGCCAGCAGCGTCAAGTACGGTGAGCAGTTCTTC. Protein product: CASSVKYGEQFF.

This clonotype was counted a single time. The chain combines TRBV30 with TRBJ1-5; D unclear. Germline V lookup: CDR1 GTSNPN, CDR2 SVGIG (reference sequence). With 3 bases removed from V and 4 bases from J, the gap between germline ends came to 13 bases. CDR3 length equals 14 residues. The CDR3 reads CAWSATVGNQPQHF. The CDR3 bases are TGTGCCTGGAGCGCCACGGTTGGTAATCAGCCCCAGCATTTT.

V is TRBV15 and J is TRBJ1-3, with D uncertain. Deletions cut 8 bases from V and 7 bases from J, with 12 bases between. CDR1 LNHNV and CDR2 YYDKDF come from the germline V gene (reference sequence). The CDR3 has 12 amino acids. The CDR3 nucleotides read TGTGCCACCGGGGAACGAGGGAACACCATATATTTT. Translating gives CATGERGNTIYF. The variable domain in full, with the rest retrieved from reference TRBV15 and TRBJ1-3, is DAMVIQNPRYQVTQFGKPVTLSCSQTLNHNVMYWYQQKSSQAPKLLFHYYDKDFNNEADTPDNFQSRRPNTSFCFLDIRSPGLGDTAMYLCATGERGNTIYFGEGSWLTVV.

V usage is TRBV18 and J usage is TRBJ2-7, with D perhaps matching TRBD1 (6 bases). The germline CDR1 and CDR2 sequences are KGHSH and LQKENI. The germline V and J ends were trimmed by 8 bases and 3 bases, with 11 bases remaining between them. The CDR3 loop spans 12 amino acids. CDR3 in DNA: TGTGCCAGCCGATCGGACAGCTACGAGCAGTACTTC. It encodes CASRSDSYEQYF.

The chain links TRBV7-2 to TRBJ1-1; D is possibly TRBD1 (6 bases). The CDR3 spans 16 residues. Germline-derived CDR1 and CDR2 are SGHTA and FQGNSA. V lost 0 bases and J 0 bases, leaving 11 bases between the germline ends. CDR3 nucleotides: TGTGCCAGCAGCTTAGCGCGGTGGGGGCTGAACACTGAAGCTTTCTTT. It encodes CASSLARWGLNTEAFF.

The chain is built from TRBV6-1 and TRBJ1-4, with D unresolved. V was clipped by 6 bases and J by 5 bases, with 7 bases between them. Germline CDR1 reads MNHNS; CDR2 reads SASEGT. The CDR3 runs 12 residues. The CDR3 is CASRLLNEKLFF. CDR3 nucleotide sequence: TGTGCCAGCAGACTATTGAATGAAAAACTGTTTTTT.

This chain joins TRBV15 and TRBJ1-1, with D maybe TRBD1 (5 bases). Trimming stripped 1 base from V and 6 bases from J, with 9 bases between. CDR1 LNHNV and CDR2 YYDKDF come from the germline V gene (reference sequence). This CDR3 region has 13 residues. CDR3 bases: TGTGCCACCAGCAGAGTACCCAGGGCTGAAGCTTTCTTT. Translated: CATSRVPRAEAFF.

The chain recombines TRBV25-1 with TRBJ1-2, with D hard to call. Trimming took off 3 bases at V and 8 bases at J, with 13 bases between the two ends. Germline V gives CDR1 MGHDK, CDR2 SYGVNS. The CDR3 spans 13 residues. CDR3 amino acids: CASSDRTPVGYTF. CDR3 nucleotide sequence: TGTGCCAGCAGTGATAGAACACCGGTCGGCTACACCTTC.

The chain links TRBV6-2 or TRBV6-3 to TRBJ1-5, with 7 bases matching TRBD1. The CDR3 is 17 residues long. V lost 4 bases to trimming and J lost 0 bases; unmatched junction nucleotides: 9. Germline values: CDR1 MNHEY, CDR2 SVGEGT. CDR3 protein: CASSFLDRRNSNQPQHF. In DNA form, the CDR3 reads TGTGCCAGCAGTTTTTTGGACAGGAGAAATAGCAATCAGCCCCAGCATTTT.

The chain links TRBV30 to TRBJ2-2; a possible D gene is TRBD2 (5 bases). The CDR3 extends over 15 amino acids. CDR1 and CDR2 (germline): GTSNPN, SVGIG (reference sequence). V shed 0 bases and J shed 0 bases, with 8 bases lying between them. The CDR3 reads CAWSVRTSNTGELFF. Here the CDR3 DNA reads TGTGCCTGGAGTGTACGGACTTCGAACACCGGGGAGCTGTTTTTT.

V and J are TRBV5-1 and TRBJ1-4, with 8 bases matching TRBD1. CDR1 and CDR2 from the germline V gene are SGHRS and YFSETQ. V was pared by 4 bases and J by 8 bases, with 7 bases of the junction left unmatched. This CDR3 has 14 residues. CDR3 coding DNA: TGCGCCAGCAGCGACGGGACAGGATGGGAAAAACTGTTTTTT. Its translation is CASSDGTGWEKLFF.

The chain has TRBV29-1 and TRBJ1-2; maybe TRBD1 (5 bases). The V and J ends lost 3 bases and 6 bases respectively, with 14 bases between them. The germline gives CDR1 SQVTM, CDR2 ANQGSEA. This CDR3 is 13 amino acids long. This CDR3 reads CSVDSREGNGYTF. Here the CDR3 DNA reads TGCAGCGTTGATTCCAGGGAGGGTAATGGCTACACCTTC. The full variable domain, with the rest looked up from reference TRBV29-1 and TRBJ1-2, is SAVISQKPSRDICQRGTSLTIQCQVDSQVTMMFWYRQQPGQSLTLIATANQGSEATYESGFVIDKFPISRPNLTFSTLTVSNMSPEDSSIYLCSVDSREGNGYTFGSGTRLTVV.

The chain links TRBV4-1 to TRBJ1-1, with a tentative D call TRBD1 (5 bases). Germline V gene lookup returns CDR1 MGHRA and CDR2 YSYEKL. The germline V and J ends were trimmed by 2 bases and 0 bases, with 13 bases remaining between them. The CDR3 totals 16 residues. CDR3 nucleotides: TGCGCCAGCAGCCAACCTAGAAGGGGAATGAACACTGAAGCTTTCTTT. It specifies CASSQPRRGMNTEAFF.

This rearrangement joins TRBV20-1 to TRBJ2-7, with 10 bases fitting TRBD1. This CDR3 is built from 15 residues. The junction had 7 bases not matched to a gene; V was cut back by 3 bases and J by 2 bases. Germline CDR1 reads DFQATT; CDR2 reads SNEGSKA (reference sequence). The DNA of the CDR3 is TGCAGTGCTAGGGGGGGACAGGGGAATCCCTACGAGCAGTACTTC. Translation: CSARGGQGNPYEQYF.

The rearrangement uses TRBV20-1 and TRBJ1-2, with 12 nucleotides matching TRBD1. The V and J ends lost 5 bases and 7 bases, in that order; junction bases with no gene match: 11. The CDR3 is made up of 15 amino acids. From germline, CDR1 is DFQATT and CDR2 SNEGSKA (reference sequence). CDR3 region: CSASPGTGGASGYTF. The CDR3, as DNA: TGCAGTGCTTCACCCGGGACAGGGGGCGCGAGTGGCTACACCTTC.